The 25 T cell receptor beta chains below were found in one sample sequenced in a study of OX40 agonist ivuxolimab in advanced cancers. Here immunoSEQ multiplex PCR was the method, and the copy in TCRdb shows in-frame clones only, minus some. The table includes fewer than 85,000 clones, 75% to 85% detected once. Sample: CD4+ or CD8+ T cells sorted from blood, taken in a trial of the OX40 agonist ivuxolimab. The receptors derive from an adult with an advanced solid tumor such as melanoma, head and neck, liver or kidney cancer.

J is TRBJ1-3 and V is TRBV9; a possible D gene is TRBD1 (5 bases). Germline CDR1 reads SGDLS; CDR2 reads YYNGEE. CDR3 length: 14 amino acids. V was shortened by 7 bases and J by 0 bases, with 11 bases between the two germline ends. The DNA for the CDR3 is TGTGCCAGCGGGACCGGGGGCTCTGGAAACACCATATATTTT. It encodes CASGTGGSGNTIYF. Drawing the rest from reference TRBV9 and TRBJ1-3, the complete variable domain is DSGVTQTPKHLITATGQRVTLRCSPRSGDLSVYWYQQSLDQGLQFLIQYYNGEERAKGNILERFSAQQFPDLHSELNLSSLELGDSALYFCASGTGGSGNTIYFGEGSWLTVV.

In its sample, this clone was seen a few times. The J gene is TRBJ1-5, the V gene TRBV21-1. TRBV21-1 is labeled a pseudogene. This CDR3 is built from 12 residues. The CDR3 spells CASIYSNQPQHF. The CDR3 DNA reads as TGTGCCAGCATCTATAGCAATCAGCCCCAGCATTTT.

A single count supports this clone. The rearrangement links TRBV2 to TRBJ2-5; 7 bases are shared with TRBD2. The last part of the DNA fits TRBJ2-7 better; the J call may be wrong. The CDR3 contains 14 residues. The germline V gene encodes CDR1 SNHLY and CDR2 FYNNEI. The CDR3 reads CASSDRLASYEQYF. The CDR3 DNA is TGTGCCAGCAGTGATAGACTAGCCTCCTACGAGCAGTACTTC.

The V call is TRBV10-2, the J call TRBJ1-6; D unresolved. Germline lookup yields CDR1 WSHSY and CDR2 SAAADI. This CDR3 has 12 amino acids. The V end lost 8 bases, the J end lost 7 bases, and 9 bases lay between the germline ends. The CDR3 region is CASRDGNSPLHF. The CDR3 nucleotides are TGCGCCAGCCGCGACGGGAATTCACCCCTCCACTTT.

This chain uses TRBV6-6 with TRBJ2-2; D is ambiguous. V was cut by 4 bases and J by 2 bases, with 14 bases left in between. CDR1 and CDR2 (germline): MNHNY, SVGAGI (reference sequence). The CDR3 contains 16 residues. This CDR3 reads CASSLFARLNTGELFF. Written as DNA, the CDR3 is TGTGCCAGCAGTTTGTTTGCCAGGCTCAACACCGGGGAGCTGTTTTTT.

This chain connects TRBV7-7 to TRBJ2-7, with TRBD1 matching over 7 bases. The CDR3 is 13 residues long. CDR1 is SSHAT and CDR2 is FNYEAQ in the germline V gene (reference sequence). The V gene end was trimmed by 5 bases and the J gene end by 3 bases; junction bases not matched to a gene: 4. CDR3 sequence reads: CASSQGDSYEQYF. DNA of the CDR3: TGTGCCAGCAGCCAGGGGGACAGCTACGAGCAGTACTTC.

The chain recombines TRBV5-5 with TRBJ2-1, with D unclear. In germline, CDR1 is SGHKS, CDR2 YYEKEE (reference sequence). Trimming cost V 2 bases and J 9 bases, with 15 bases left between them. The CDR3 consists of 14 residues. The CDR3 nucleotides are TGTGCCAGCAGCTTATTTTCCGGGTTCACTGAGCAGTTCTTC. It is translated as CASSLFSGFTEQFF.

The genes are TRBV5-4 and TRBJ2-1, with TRBD2 identical over 15 bases. CDR3 size: 17 residues. The J segment lost 0 bases and the V segment lost 5 bases, leaving 3 bases of the junction unmatched. Germline V lookup: CDR1 SGHNT, CDR2 YYREEE (reference sequence). CDR3 region: CASRGLAGGRSYNEQFF. The CDR3, as DNA: TGTGCCAGCAGGGGACTAGCGGGGGGACGCTCCTACAATGAGCAGTTCTTC.

This clone was found a few times. The CDR3 loop reads CASTLGTWNSPLHF. CDR3 in DNA: TGTGCCAGCACCCTAGGGACGTGGAATTCACCCCTCCACTTT. The chain couples TRBV27 to TRBJ1-6, with TRBD1 as a possible D gene (5 bases). This CDR3 is 14 amino acids long. Trimming shortened V by 7 bases and J by 7 bases, and 14 bases separated the two germline ends. Germline V gene sequence: CDR1 MNHEY, CDR2 SMNVEV (reference sequence).

This clone turned up a few times. This chain connects TRBV19 to TRBJ2-7; unclear D gene. Germline values: CDR1 LNHDA, CDR2 SQIVND (reference sequence). The CDR3 has 14 amino acids. Trimming cost V 1 base and J 0 bases, with 7 bases left between them. Here the CDR3 DNA reads TGTGCCAGTAGTATAGGTTTCAGCTCCTACGAGCAGTACTTC. Amino acids: CASSIGFSSYEQYF.

V is TRBV16 and J is TRBJ1-1; the match to TRBD1 covers 7 bases. This CDR3 has 15 amino acids. CDR1 and CDR2 (germline): KGHSY, FQNENV. V dropped 4 bases and J dropped 1; count of bases not matched to a gene: 6. The CDR3 protein is CASSPRTGWNTEAFF. The CDR3 bases are TGTGCCAGCAGCCCCCGGACAGGCTGGAACACTGAAGCTTTCTTT.

The chain uses TRBV7-9 and TRBJ2-2; D ambiguous. This CDR3 spans 12 amino acids. V lost 5 bases to trimming and J lost 6 bases, with 7 bases between them. From germline, CDR1 is SEHNR and CDR2 FQNEAQ (reference sequence). CDR3 sequence (DNA): TGTGCCAGCAGCCCCCCCTCCGGGGAGCTGTTTTTT. Its protein is CASSPPSGELFF. Looking up the rest from reference TRBV7-9 and TRBJ2-2 gives the full variable domain: DTGVSQNPRHKITKRGQNVTFRCDPISEHNRLYWYRQTLGQGPEFLTYFQNEAQLEKSRLLSDRFSAERPKGSFSTLEIQRTEQGDSAMYLCASSPPSGELFFGEGSRLTVL.

This rearrangement joins TRBV2 to TRBJ2-5, with 7 bases fitting TRBD2. The CDR3 totals 14 residues. With 2 bases clipped from V and 4 bases from J, the junction kept 4 bases outside the gene matches. Germline loops: CDR1 SNHLY, CDR2 FYNNEI. CDR3 region: CASSETGEGETQYF. CDR3 bases: TGTGCCAGCAGTGAAACGGGGGAGGGAGAGACCCAGTACTTC.

A single count supports this clone. The chain recombines TRBV5-1 with TRBJ2-3; D possibly uses TRBD1 or TRBD2 (5 bases each). Per germline, CDR1 SGHRS and CDR2 YFSETQ. V lost 4 bases, J lost 4 bases, and 13 bases lay in between. This CDR3 comprises 14 residues. The CDR3 nucleotides are TGCGCCAGCAGCCCTGGGGCCGGGGCAGATACGCAGTATTTT. It translates to CASSPGAGADTQYF.

The chain is built from TRBV19 and TRBJ2-3, with 7 bases fitting TRBD2. The J segment lost 5 bases and the V segment lost 7 bases, leaving 15 bases of the junction unmatched. CDR3 size: 16 residues. Per germline, CDR1 LNHDA and CDR2 SQIVND (reference sequence). CDR3 residues: CASTLIGGRKGDTQYF. CDR3 nucleotides: TGTGCCAGTACCCTGATTGGCGGGAGAAAGGGAGATACGCAGTATTTT.

This chain links TRBV7-2 with TRBJ2-1; D gene ambiguous. Germline CDR1 is SGHTA and CDR2 is FQGNSA. Trimming shortened V by 5 bases and J by 6 bases, and 14 bases separated the two germline ends. CDR3 length: 14 amino acids. CDR3 residues: CASSTAGPINEQFF. CDR3 in DNA: TGTGCCAGCAGCACGGCCGGGCCGATCAATGAGCAGTTCTTC.

This chain uses TRBV28 with TRBJ1-2, with D perhaps TRBD1 (6 bases). V dropped 5 bases and J dropped 5 bases, with 15 bases sitting between them. Germline assignment: CDR1 MDHEN and CDR2 SYDVKM. The CDR3 has 14 residues. The DNA of the CDR3 is TGTGCCAGCAGTCGGGGGGCGGGGAGGTATGGCTACACCTTC. Translated, it gives CASSRGAGRYGYTF.

The rearrangement uses TRBV19 and TRBJ1-2; no clear D. Trimming stripped 2 bases from V and 2 bases from J, with 15 bases between. This CDR3 is 16 amino acids long. Germline V gene sequence: CDR1 LNHDA, CDR2 SQIVND (reference sequence). CDR3: CASSISTPRENYGYTF. In DNA, the CDR3 is TGTGCCAGTAGTATATCCACCCCGCGGGAGAACTATGGCTACACCTTC. The full variable domain, its missing parts supplied by reference TRBV19 and TRBJ1-2, is DGGITQSPKYLFRKEGQNVTLSCEQNLNHDAMYWYRQDPGQGLRLIYYSQIVNDFQKGDIAEGYSVSREKKESFPLTVTSAQKNPTAFYLCASSISTPRENYGYTFGSGTRLTVV.

The chain is built from TRBV2 and TRBJ2-3, with unresolved D. The CDR3 extends over 14 amino acids. Germline CDR1 SNHLY, CDR2 FYNNEI. V lost 10 bases and J 1 base, leaving 15 bases between the germline ends. The CDR3 loop is CATTRQTRTDTQYF. The CDR3 DNA reads as TGTGCCACGACTCGTCAAACCCGCACAGATACGCAGTATTTT.

This clone was recorded a few times. This sequence joins TRBV9 and TRBJ1-1; D is possibly TRBD1 (5 bases). The V end lost 2 bases, the J end lost 4 bases, and 12 bases lay between the germline ends. This CDR3 region has 14 residues. CDR1 SGDLS and CDR2 YYNGEE come from the germline V gene. The CDR3 nucleotides are TGTGCCAGCAGCGTCGGGGGACTATCCACTGAAGCTTTCTTT. As protein: CASSVGGLSTEAFF.

The chain is built from TRBV6-5 and TRBJ1-1, with unresolved D. CDR1 and CDR2 (germline): MNHEY, SVGAGI. V was cut by 2 bases and J by 7 bases, with 17 bases left in between. The CDR3 totals 15 residues. The CDR3 reads CASSYHPTGKNEAFF. DNA of the CDR3: TGTGCCAGCAGTTACCACCCGACGGGAAAGAATGAAGCTTTCTTT.

The chain combines TRBV5-6 with TRBJ2-7; 7 bases are shared with TRBD1. The ends lost 6 bases at V and 0 bases at J; junction bases unmatched: 21. Germline CDR1 and CDR2: SGHDT and YYEEEE. The CDR3 has 19 amino acids. CDR3: CASNPMKRTGLFPSYEQYF. The CDR3 DNA sequence: TGTGCCAGCAACCCGATGAAAAGGACAGGACTGTTTCCCTCCTACGAGCAGTACTTC.

This sequence joins TRBV28 and TRBJ2-7, with 9 nucleotides matching TRBD1. J lost 4 bases, V lost 4 bases, and 14 bases had no gene match. The germline V gene has CDR1 MDHEN and CDR2 SYDVKM. This CDR3 has 17 amino acids. This CDR3 is CASSSHGTGIGAYEQYF. The CDR3 nucleotides read TGTGCCAGCAGTTCCCACGGGACAGGGATTGGGGCATACGAGCAGTACTTC.

V and J are TRBV19 and TRBJ1-3, with no clear D. Trimming pared 9 bases from V and 0 bases from J, leaving 12 bases between. This CDR3 has 14 amino acids. Germline V CDR1 and CDR2: LNHDA, SQIVND (reference sequence). CDR3 coding DNA: TGTGCCAGCTTACCGGGGTCCTCTGGAAACACCATATATTTT. Encoded protein: CASLPGSSGNTIYF. Supplemented by reference TRBV19 and TRBJ1-3, the full variable domain reads DGGITQSPKYLFRKEGQNVTLSCEQNLNHDAMYWYRQDPGQGLRLIYYSQIVNDFQKGDIAEGYSVSREKKESFPLTVTSAQKNPTAFYLCASLPGSSGNTIYFGEGSWLTVV.

V usage is TRBV10-1 and J usage is TRBJ2-2; D unresolved. V lost 3 bases and J lost 3, with 2 bases in between. CDR1 WNHNN and CDR2 SYGVQD come from the germline V gene (reference sequence). CDR3 length: 12 residues. CDR3 loop: CASSEYTGELFF. CDR3 DNA sequence: TGCGCCAGCAGTGAATACACCGGGGAGCTGTTTTTT.